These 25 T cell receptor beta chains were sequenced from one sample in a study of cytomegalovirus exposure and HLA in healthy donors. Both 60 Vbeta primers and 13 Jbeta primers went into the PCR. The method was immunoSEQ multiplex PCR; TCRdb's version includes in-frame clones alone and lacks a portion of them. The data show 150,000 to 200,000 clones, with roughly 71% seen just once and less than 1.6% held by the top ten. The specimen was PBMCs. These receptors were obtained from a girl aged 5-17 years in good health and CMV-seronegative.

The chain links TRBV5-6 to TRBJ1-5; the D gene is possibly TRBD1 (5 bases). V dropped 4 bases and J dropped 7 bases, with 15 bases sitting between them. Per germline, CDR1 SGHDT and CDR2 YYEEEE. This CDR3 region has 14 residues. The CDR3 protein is CASSTQGFDQPQHF. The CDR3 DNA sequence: TGTGCCAGCAGCACCCAGGGTTTCGACCAGCCCCAGCATTTT. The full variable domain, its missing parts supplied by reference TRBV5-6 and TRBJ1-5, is DAGVTQSPTHLIKTRGQQVTLRCSPKSGHDTVSWYQQALGQGPQFIFQYYEEEERQRGNFPDRFSGHQFPNYSSELNVNALLLGDSALYLCASSTQGFDQPQHFGDGTRLSIL.

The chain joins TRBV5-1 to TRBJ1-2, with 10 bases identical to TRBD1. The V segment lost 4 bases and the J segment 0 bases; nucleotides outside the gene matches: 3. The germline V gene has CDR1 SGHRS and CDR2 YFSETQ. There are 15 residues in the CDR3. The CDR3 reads CASSGGQGPNYGYTF. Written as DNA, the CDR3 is TGCGCCAGCAGCGGGGGACAGGGGCCTAACTATGGCTACACCTTC.

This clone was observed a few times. CDR3 in DNA: TGTGCCAGTAGGCCGGGACAGGGAGAGGGGATCTATGGCTACACCTTC. Its protein product is CASRPGQGEGIYGYTF. This chain uses TRBV19 with TRBJ1-2; 9 nucleotides align to TRBD1. The ends lost 6 bases at V and 4 bases at J; junction bases unmatched: 12. The CDR3 covers 16 residues. Germline loops: CDR1 LNHDA, CDR2 SQIVND (reference sequence).

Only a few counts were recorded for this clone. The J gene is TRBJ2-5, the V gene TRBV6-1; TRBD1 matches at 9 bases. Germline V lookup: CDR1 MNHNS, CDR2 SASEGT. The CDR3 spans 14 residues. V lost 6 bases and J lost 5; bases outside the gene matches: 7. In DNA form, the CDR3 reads TGTGCCAGCAGATTGGGGACAGGGAGGGAGACCCAGTACTTC. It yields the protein CASRLGTGRETQYF.

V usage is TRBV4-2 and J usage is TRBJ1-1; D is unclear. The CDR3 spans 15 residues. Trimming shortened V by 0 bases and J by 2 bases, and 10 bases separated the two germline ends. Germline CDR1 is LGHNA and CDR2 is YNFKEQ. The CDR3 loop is CASSQDRGGNTEAFF. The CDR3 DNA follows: TGTGCCAGCAGCCAAGATCGGGGAGGAAACACTGAAGCTTTCTTT.

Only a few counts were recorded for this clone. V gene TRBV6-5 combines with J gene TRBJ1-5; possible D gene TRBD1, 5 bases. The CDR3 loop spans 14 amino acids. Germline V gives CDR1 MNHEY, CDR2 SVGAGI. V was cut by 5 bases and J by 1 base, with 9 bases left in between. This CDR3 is CASSERQSNQPQHF. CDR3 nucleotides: TGTGCCAGCAGTGAACGACAGAGCAATCAGCCCCAGCATTTT.

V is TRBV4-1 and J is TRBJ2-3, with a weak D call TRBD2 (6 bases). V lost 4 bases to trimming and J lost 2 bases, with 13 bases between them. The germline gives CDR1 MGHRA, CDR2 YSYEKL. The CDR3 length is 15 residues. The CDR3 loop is CASSPLGLPTDTQYF. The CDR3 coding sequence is TGCGCCAGCAGCCCCCTCGGACTACCCACAGATACGCAGTATTTT.

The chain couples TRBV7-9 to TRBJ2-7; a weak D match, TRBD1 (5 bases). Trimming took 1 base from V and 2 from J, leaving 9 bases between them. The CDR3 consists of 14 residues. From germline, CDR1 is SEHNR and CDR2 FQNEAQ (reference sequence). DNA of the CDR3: TGTGCCAGCAGCTTAGTTGCAGGGCCCTACGAGCAGTACTTC. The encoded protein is CASSLVAGPYEQYF.

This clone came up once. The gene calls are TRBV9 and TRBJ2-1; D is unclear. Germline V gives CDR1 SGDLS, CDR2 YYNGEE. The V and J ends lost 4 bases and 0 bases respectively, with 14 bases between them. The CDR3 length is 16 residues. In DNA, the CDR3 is TGTGCCAGCAGCCCCAGCGTAGAGAGCTCCTACAATGAGCAGTTCTTC. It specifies CASSPSVESSYNEQFF.

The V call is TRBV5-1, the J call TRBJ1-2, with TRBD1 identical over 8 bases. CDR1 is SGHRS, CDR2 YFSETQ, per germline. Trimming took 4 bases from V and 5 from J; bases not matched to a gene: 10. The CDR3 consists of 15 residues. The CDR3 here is CASSITGGLFYGYTF. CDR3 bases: TGCGCCAGCAGCATCACAGGGGGGCTCTTTTATGGCTACACCTTC. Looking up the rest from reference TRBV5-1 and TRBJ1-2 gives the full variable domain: KAGVTQTPRYLIKTRGQQVTLSCSPISGHRSVSWYQQTPGQGLQFLFEYFSETQRNKGNFPGRFSGRQFSNSRSEMNVSTLELGDSALYLCASSITGGLFYGYTFGSGTRLTVV.

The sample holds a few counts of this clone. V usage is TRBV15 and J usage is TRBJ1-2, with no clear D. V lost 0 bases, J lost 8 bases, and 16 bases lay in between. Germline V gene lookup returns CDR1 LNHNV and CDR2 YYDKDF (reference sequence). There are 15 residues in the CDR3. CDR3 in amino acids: CATSREGGVREGYTF. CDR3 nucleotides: TGTGCCACCAGCAGAGAAGGTGGGGTGAGGGAAGGCTACACCTTC.

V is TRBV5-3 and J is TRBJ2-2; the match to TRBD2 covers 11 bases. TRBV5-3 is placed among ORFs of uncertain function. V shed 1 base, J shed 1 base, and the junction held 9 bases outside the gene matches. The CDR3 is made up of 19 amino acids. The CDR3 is CARSLWASGGYMNTGELFF. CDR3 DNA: TGTGCCAGAAGCTTGTGGGCTAGCGGGGGGTATATGAACACCGGGGAGCTGTTTTTT.

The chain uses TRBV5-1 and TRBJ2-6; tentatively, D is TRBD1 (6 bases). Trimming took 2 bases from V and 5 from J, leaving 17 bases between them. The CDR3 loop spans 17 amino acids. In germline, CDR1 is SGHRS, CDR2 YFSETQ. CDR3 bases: TGCGCCAGCAGCTTAGCCTTTAGACAGGTGAGGGCCAACGTCCTGACTTTC. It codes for CASSLAFRQVRANVLTF.

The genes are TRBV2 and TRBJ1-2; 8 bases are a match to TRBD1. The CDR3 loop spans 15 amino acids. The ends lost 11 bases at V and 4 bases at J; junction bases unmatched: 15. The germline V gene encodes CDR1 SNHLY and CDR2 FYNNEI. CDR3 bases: TGTGCCCGTCTCCGGGGTGGACAGGGTCCCTATGGCTACACCTTC. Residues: CARLRGGQGPYGYTF.

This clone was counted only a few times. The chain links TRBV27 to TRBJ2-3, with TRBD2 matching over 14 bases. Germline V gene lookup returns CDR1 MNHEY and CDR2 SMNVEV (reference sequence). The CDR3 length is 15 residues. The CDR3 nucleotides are TGTGCGACTAGCGGGGGGGCGGCTCCCACAGATACGCAGTATTTT. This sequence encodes CATSGGAAPTDTQYF.

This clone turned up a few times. For the CDR3, the DNA is TGTGCCAGCAGCGCCTTCCAGGGGCAGATAAACACCGGGGAGCTGTTTTTT. As protein: CASSAFQGQINTGELFF. The chain employs TRBV9 and TRBJ2-2; TRBD1 is a possible D gene (6 bases). Germline lookup yields CDR1 SGDLS and CDR2 YYNGEE. V shed 3 bases and J shed 2 bases, with 17 bases lying between them. The CDR3 has 17 amino acids.

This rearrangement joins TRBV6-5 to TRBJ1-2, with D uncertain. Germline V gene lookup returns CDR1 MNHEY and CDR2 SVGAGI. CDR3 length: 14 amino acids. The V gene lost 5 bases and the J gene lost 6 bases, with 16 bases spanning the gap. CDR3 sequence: CASSPLAGMDGYTF. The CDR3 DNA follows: TGTGCCAGCAGTCCCCTGGCAGGTATGGATGGCTACACCTTC.

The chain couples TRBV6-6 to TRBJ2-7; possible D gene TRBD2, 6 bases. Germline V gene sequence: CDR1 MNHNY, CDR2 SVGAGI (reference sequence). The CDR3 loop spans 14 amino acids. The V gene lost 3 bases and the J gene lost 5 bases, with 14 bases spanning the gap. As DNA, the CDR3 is TGTGCCAGCAGTTATGCCAAGGCGGGGAACGAGCAGTACTTC. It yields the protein CASSYAKAGNEQYF.

The CDR3: CASSSRTGTSLYNEQFF. The CDR3 nucleotides are TGTGCCAGCAGCTCCCGAACCGGGACTAGCCTCTACAATGAGCAGTTCTTC. This rearrangement joins TRBV7-8 to TRBJ2-1, with 9 positions matching TRBD2. The trim removed 4 bases at V and 3 bases at J, leaving 10 bases unmatched. The CDR3 runs 17 residues. Germline V gene data show CDR1 as SGHVS and CDR2 as FQNEAQ. The entire variable domain, with the rest obtained from reference TRBV7-8 and TRBJ2-1, is as follows: GAGVSQSPRYKVAKRGQDVALRCDPISGHVSLFWYQQALGQGPEFLTYFQNEAQLDKSGLPSDRFFAERPEGSVSTLKIQRTQQEDSAVYLCASSSRTGTSLYNEQFFGPGTRLTVL.

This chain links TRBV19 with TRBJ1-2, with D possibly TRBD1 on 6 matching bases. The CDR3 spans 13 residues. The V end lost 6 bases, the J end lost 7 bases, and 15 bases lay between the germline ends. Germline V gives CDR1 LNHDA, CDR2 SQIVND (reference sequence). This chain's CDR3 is CASSGQSFLGYTF. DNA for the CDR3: TGTGCCAGTAGCGGACAGAGCTTCCTTGGCTACACCTTC.

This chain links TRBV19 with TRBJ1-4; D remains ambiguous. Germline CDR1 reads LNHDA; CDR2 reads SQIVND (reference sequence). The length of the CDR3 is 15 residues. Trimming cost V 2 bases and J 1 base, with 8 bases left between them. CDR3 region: CASSISRGTNEKLFF. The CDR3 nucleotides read TGTGCCAGTAGTATAAGCCGGGGAACTAATGAAAAACTGTTTTTT.

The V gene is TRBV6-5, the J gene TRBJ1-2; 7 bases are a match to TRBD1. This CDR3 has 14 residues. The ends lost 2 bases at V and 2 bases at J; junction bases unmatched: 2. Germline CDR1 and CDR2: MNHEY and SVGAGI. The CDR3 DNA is TGTGCCAGCAGTTACGACAGGGCAAACTATGGCTACACCTTC. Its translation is CASSYDRANYGYTF.

The CDR3 DNA follows: TGTGCCAGCAGCTTTGGAAGGAGAACCTACGAGCAGTACTTC. It yields the protein CASSFGRRTYEQYF. V usage is TRBV5-4 and J usage is TRBJ2-7; D is unresolved. Trimming removed 2 bases from V and 2 bases from J, with 11 bases in between. This CDR3 contains 14 residues. Germline CDR1 and CDR2: SGHNT and YYREEE (reference sequence).

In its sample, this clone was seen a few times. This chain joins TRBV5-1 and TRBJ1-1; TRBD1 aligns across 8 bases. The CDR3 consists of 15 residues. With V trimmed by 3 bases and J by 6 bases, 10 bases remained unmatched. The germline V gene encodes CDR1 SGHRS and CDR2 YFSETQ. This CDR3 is CASSSRTGTDPEAFF. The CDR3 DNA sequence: TGCGCCAGCAGCTCCCGGACAGGGACGGACCCTGAAGCTTTCTTT. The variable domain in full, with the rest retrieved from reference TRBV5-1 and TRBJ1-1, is KAGVTQTPRYLIKTRGQQVTLSCSPISGHRSVSWYQQTPGQGLQFLFEYFSETQRNKGNFPGRFSGRQFSNSRSEMNVSTLELGDSALYLCASSSRTGTDPEAFFGQGTRLTVV.

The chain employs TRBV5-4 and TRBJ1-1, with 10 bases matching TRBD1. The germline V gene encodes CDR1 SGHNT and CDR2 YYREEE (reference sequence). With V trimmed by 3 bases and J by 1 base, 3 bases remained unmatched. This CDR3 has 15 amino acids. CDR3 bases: TGTGCCAGCAGCTGGGACAGGGGTCCGAACACTGAAGCTTTCTTT. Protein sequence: CASSWDRGPNTEAFF.